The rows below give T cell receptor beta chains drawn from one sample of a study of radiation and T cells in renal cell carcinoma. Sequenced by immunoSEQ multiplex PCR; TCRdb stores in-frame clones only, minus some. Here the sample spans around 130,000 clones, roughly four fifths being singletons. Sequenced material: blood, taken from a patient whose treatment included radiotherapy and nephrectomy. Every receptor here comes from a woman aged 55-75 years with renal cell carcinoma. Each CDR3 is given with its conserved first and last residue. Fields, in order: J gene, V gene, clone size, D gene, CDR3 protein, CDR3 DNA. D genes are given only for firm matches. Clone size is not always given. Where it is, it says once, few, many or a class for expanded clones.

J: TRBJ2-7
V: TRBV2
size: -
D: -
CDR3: CASRAWGRQDEQYF
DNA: TGTGCCAGTAGGGCGTGGGGGAGGCAGGACGAGCAGTACTTC

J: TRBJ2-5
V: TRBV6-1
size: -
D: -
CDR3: CASGRETQYF
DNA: TGTGCCAGCGGTCGAGAGACCCAGTACTTC

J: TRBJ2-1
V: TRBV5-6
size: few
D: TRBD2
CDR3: CASSPPGLAVAYNEQFF
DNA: TGTGCCAGCAGCCCTCCGGGACTAGCGGTAGCCTACAATGAGCAGTTCTTC

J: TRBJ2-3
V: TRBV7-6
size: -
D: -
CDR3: CASSTGGLEDRTQYF
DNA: TGTGCCAGCAGCACTGGGGGGCTAGAGGATCGCACGCAGTATTTT

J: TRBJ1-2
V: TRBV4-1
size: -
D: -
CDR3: CASSQEWLGAVNNYGYTF
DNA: TGCGCCAGCAGCCAAGAATGGCTGGGAGCAGTAAATAACTATGGCTACACCTTC

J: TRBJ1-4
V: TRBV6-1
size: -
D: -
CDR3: CASSEGLSTNEKLFF
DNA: TGTGCCAGCAGTGAAGGGTTATCAACTAATGAAAAACTGTTTTTT

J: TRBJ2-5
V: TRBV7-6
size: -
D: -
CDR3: CASSLNGETQYF
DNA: TGTGCCAGCAGCTTAAATGGAGAGACCCAGTACTTC

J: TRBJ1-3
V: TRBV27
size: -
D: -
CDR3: CASSLSILSGNTIYF
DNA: TGTGCCAGCAGTTTATCAATCCTCTCTGGAAACACCATATATTTT

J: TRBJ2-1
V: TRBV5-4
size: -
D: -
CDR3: CASRLDPLDEQFF
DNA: TGTGCCAGCAGGTTGGACCCGTTAGATGAGCAGTTCTTC

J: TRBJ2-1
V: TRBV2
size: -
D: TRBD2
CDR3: CASSEWVGQAGREFF
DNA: TGTGCCAGCAGTGAATGGGTAGGGCAGGCTGGGAGGGAGTTCTTC

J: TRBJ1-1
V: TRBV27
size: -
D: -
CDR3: CASSHGGFPHTEAFF
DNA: TGTGCCAGCAGTCACGGGGGGTTCCCTCACACTGAAGCTTTCTTT

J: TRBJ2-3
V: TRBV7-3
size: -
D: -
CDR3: CASSLTGLTTDTQYF
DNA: TGTGCCAGCAGCTTAACCGGTCTTACCACAGATACGCAGTATTTT

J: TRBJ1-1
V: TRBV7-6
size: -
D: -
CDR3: CASSLSGDTEAFF
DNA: TGTGCCAGCAGCTTATCAGGGGACACTGAAGCTTTCTTT

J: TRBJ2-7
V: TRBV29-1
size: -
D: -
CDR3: CSVEPPYEQYF
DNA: TGCAGCGTAGAGCCCCCCTACGAGCAGTACTTC

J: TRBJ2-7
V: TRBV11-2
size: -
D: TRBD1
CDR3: CASSPGGVTYEQYF
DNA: TGTGCCAGCAGCCCAGGGGGCGTAACCTACGAGCAGTACTTC

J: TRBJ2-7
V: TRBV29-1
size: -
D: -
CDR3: CSVGGGVYEQYF
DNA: TGCAGCGTTGGAGGGGGGGTTTACGAGCAGTACTTC

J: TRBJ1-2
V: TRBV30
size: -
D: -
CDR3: CAWSVLFEGYTF
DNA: TGTGCCTGGAGTGTACTTTTTGAAGGCTACACCTTC

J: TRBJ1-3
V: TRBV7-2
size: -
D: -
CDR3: CASSLESYSGNTIYF
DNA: TGTGCCAGCAGCTTAGAATCTTACTCTGGAAACACCATATATTTT

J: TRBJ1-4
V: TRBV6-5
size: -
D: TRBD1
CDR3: CASSRPGTGDEKLFF
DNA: TGTGCCAGCAGTCGCCCCGGGACAGGGGACGAAAAACTGTTTTTT

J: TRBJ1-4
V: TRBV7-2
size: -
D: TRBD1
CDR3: CASSRVGTGGREKLFF
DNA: TGTGCCAGCAGCCGGGTGGGGACAGGGGGTCGTGAAAAACTGTTTTTT

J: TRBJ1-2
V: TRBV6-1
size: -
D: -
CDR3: CASTAVTESYGYTF
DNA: TGTGCCAGCACTGCTGTAACGGAGTCCTATGGCTACACCTTC

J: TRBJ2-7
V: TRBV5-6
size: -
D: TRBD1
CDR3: CASSWGQGGYEQYF
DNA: TGTGCCAGCAGCTGGGGACAGGGGGGCTACGAGCAGTACTTC

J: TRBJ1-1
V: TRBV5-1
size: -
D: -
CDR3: CASSFGQNTEAFF
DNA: TGCGCCAGCAGCTTCGGACAAAACACTGAAGCTTTCTTT

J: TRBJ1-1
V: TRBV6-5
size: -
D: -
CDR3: CASTQGIEAFF
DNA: TGTGCCAGCACCCAGGGGATTGAAGCTTTCTTT

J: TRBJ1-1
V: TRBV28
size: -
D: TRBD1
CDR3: CASSSGQGATNTEAFF
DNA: TGTGCCAGCAGTTCCGGACAGGGGGCGACGAACACTGAAGCTTTCTTT

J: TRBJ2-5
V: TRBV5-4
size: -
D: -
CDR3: CASSSKWAETQYF
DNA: TGTGCCAGCAGCTCCAAATGGGCCGAGACCCAGTACTTC

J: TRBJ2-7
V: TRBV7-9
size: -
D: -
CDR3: CASSLNIRDNSYEQYF
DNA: TGTGCCAGCAGCTTAAATATCAGGGACAACTCCTACGAGCAGTACTTC

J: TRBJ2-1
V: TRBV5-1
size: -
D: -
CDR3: CASSLAMVMREPYNEQFF
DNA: TGCGCCAGCAGCTTGGCGATGGTTATGAGGGAGCCCTACAATGAGCAGTTCTTC

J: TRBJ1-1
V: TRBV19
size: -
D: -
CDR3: CASSVGVWTEAFF
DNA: TGTGCCAGTAGTGTGGGGGTATGGACTGAAGCTTTCTTT

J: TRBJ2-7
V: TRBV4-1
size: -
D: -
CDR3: CASSQSWTESSYEQYF
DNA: TGCGCCAGCAGCCAGTCCTGGACTGAGAGCTCCTACGAGCAGTACTTC

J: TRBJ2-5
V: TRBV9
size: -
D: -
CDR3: CASSGTGGFQETQYF
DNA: TGTGCCAGCAGCGGAACTGGGGGTTTCCAAGAGACCCAGTACTTC

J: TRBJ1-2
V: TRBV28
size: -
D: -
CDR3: CASSFLSENGYTF
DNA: TGTGCCAGCAGTTTCTTGAGTGAGAATGGCTACACCTTC

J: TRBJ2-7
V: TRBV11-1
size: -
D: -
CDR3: CASSLNSYEQYF
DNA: TGTGCCAGCAGCCTCAATAGCTACGAGCAGTACTTC

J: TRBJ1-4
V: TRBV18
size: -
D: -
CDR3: CASSLQGGRLSEKLFF
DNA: TGTGCCAGCTCCCTCCAAGGTGGAAGGCTAAGTGAAAAACTGTTTTTT

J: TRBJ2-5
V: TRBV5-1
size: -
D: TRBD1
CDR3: CASSLAGTGVGETQYF
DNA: TGCGCCAGCAGCTTGGCCGGGACAGGGGTGGGAGAGACCCAGTACTTC